This TCR beta chain was obtained from a study of blood T cell repertoires in COVID-19. At the level of the study: Whether acute or convalescent, the COVID-19 samples came from the United States, Italy and Spain.

Authors' data handling: Amplification with reference gene primers provided the estimates of nucleated cell counts. Assay: immunoSEQ multiplex PCR; the TCRdb copy retains only in-frame clones and omits some. The DNA gave D and trimming, while V, J and clone size come from that table. The sample comprises about 420,000 clones, about 90% of which are singletons, and more than 0.7% rests with the top ten. V lost 4 bases and J lost 6; bases outside the gene matches: 5. Germline CDR1 is SGHRS and CDR2 is YFSETQ. The CDR3 sequence is 16 residues long. The specimen was peripheral blood. The sequence was obtained from a man aged 18 to 30 with COVID-19, enrolled during active disease. The V and J genes are TRBV5-1 and TRBJ2-2; 14 bases agree with TRBD2. The CDR3 DNA follows: TGCGCCAGCAGCCCGGGACTAGCGGGAGTCGCCGGGGAGCTGTTTTTT. It yields the protein CASSPGLAGVAGELFF.